This is a list of T cell receptor beta chains from one sample in a study of CD8 T cells in ankylosing spondylitis. TCRdb reanalysed the 5' RACE reads using MiXCR and keeps one entry per CDR3 protein. Of roughly 700,000 distinct CDR3 sequences detected, around a fifth appear once; the ten largest clones hold around a fifth. Specimen: blood, either unsorted or a sorted T cell fraction (not recorded which). The receptors were gathered from a male donor with ankylosing spondylitis. CDR3s include the opening cysteine and the closing phenylalanine or tryptophan.

>TRBJ1-2|TRBV12-3/TRBV12-4
CASSLRQVNGYTF
>TRBJ2-7|TRBV4-1
CASSQGGGKSSYEQYF
>TRBJ1-5|TRBV4-2
CASSQEARVGQPQHF
>TRBJ2-3|TRBV7-9
CASSYRDRDTDTQYF
>TRBJ2-5|TRBV7-2
CASSLAASGARETQYF
>TRBJ2-1|TRBV12-3/TRBV12-4
CASSLALLASYNEQFF
>TRBJ2-1|TRBV4-3
CASSQVSGSLRNEQFF
>TRBJ2-5|TRBV10-3
CAISEVNQETQYF
>TRBJ2-7|TRBV4-1
CASSQETAETSYEQYF
>TRBJ2-5|TRBV18
CASSPQPQVTQYF
>TRBJ2-3|TRBV28
CASSLRSTVGDTQYF
>TRBJ2-7|TRBV4-3
CASSQEAGSYEQYF
>TRBJ1-2|TRBV28
CASSLDRVKSYTF
>TRBJ2-3|TRBV18
CASSPSTLAGFTDTQYF
>TRBJ2-7|TRBV3-1
CASSPNPTDRAYEQYF
>TRBJ1-1|TRBV24-1
CATSERVNTEAFF
>TRBJ2-2|TRBV3-1
CASSQLGQGNTGELFF
>TRBJ2-1|TRBV11-2
CASSFSARTNNEQFF
>TRBJ2-7|TRBV7-9
CASSPSPGQGEPYEQYF
>TRBJ2-7|TRBV4-1
CASSQDSTSGSYEQYF
>TRBJ1-5|TRBV3-1
CASSQEGHSQPQHF
>TRBJ2-1|TRBV12-3/TRBV12-4
CASTDIPLKGHYNEQFF
>TRBJ2-1|TRBV5-1
CASSLDTVSYNEQFF
>TRBJ2-3|TRBV12-3/TRBV12-4
CASSLSNRFTDTQYF
>TRBJ2-7|TRBV5-1
CASSWDTPSYEQYF
>TRBJ2-1|TRBV29-1
CSVEEGLALYNEQFF
>TRBJ1-1|TRBV27
CASSTLGGTEAFF
>TRBJ2-2|TRBV6-5
CASSYGRRQGAGELFF
>TRBJ1-6|TRBV12-3/TRBV12-4
CASSRTDRDGLHF
>TRBJ2-2|TRBV11-3
CASSLTTGQKAPGELFF
>TRBJ2-1|TRBV29-1
CSVAGQGIGNEQFF
>TRBJ2-5|TRBV20-1
CSGGGFGGETQYF
>TRBJ2-3|TRBV5-5
CASSPLITDTQYF
>TRBJ2-7|TRBV29-1
CSVDLLAGHYEQYF
>TRBJ2-1|TRBV7-3
CASSRFAGIYNEQFF
>TRBJ1-3|TRBV5-1
CASSQTGGLSSGNTIYF